These 2 T cell receptor beta chains were sequenced from one sample in a study of response to subunit inactivated influenza vaccine. Each CDR3 protein is one row after TCRdb ran MiXCR on the RT-PCR reads. The table lists 500,000 to 600,000 distinct CDR3 sequences, less than 10% of them singletons. Sequenced material: PBMCs from blood, taken less than 30 months after vaccination. These TCRs come from a man aged 50 to 69 who received an inactivated influenza vaccine.

Points on this clonotype: A read error is possible here, since a much larger clone lies one base away. Because it lacks the conserved phenylalanine or tryptophan at the end, this CDR3 is likely a read error. The CDR3: CASSSLTDTQYS. Here the CDR3 DNA reads TGCGCCAGCAGCTCCCTCACAGATACGCAGTATTCT. V is TRBV5-1 and J is TRBJ2-3; unclear D gene. CDR1 is SGHRS, CDR2 YFSETQ, per germline. The CDR3 is 12 amino acids. The V end was cut by 3 bases, the J end by 2 bases, with 4 bases between.

The rearrangement uses TRBV7-2 and TRBJ2-2; 12 positions match TRBD2. CDR3 length: 17 residues. Germline V lookup: CDR1 SGHTA, CDR2 FQGNSA. After removal of 5 bases from V and 5 bases from J, the junction contained 9 bases not matched to a gene. CDR3 protein: CASSTRLAGVATGELFF. The DNA of the CDR3 is TGTGCCAGCAGCACACGACTAGCGGGAGTCGCGACCGGGGAGCTGTTTTTT.